These T cell receptor beta chains were read from a single sample in a study of T-cell reconstitution after alpha-beta-depleted transplantation in children. TCRdb re-analysed the PCR reads in MiXCR, keeping a single row per CDR3 protein. The sample includes 580,000 or so distinct CDR3 sequences, 23% of them seen just once. Source: PBMCs, mostly from graft donor cells, taken 360 days after TCRalphabeta/CD19-depleted stem cell transplant. The receptors were sampled from a boy in the first two years of life who had a stem cell transplant for acute myeloid leukemia, so the T cells may come from the graft donor. Each CDR3 is given with its conserved first and last residue. The D gene is left open where the match is weak. Clone size, where shown, is once, few, many, or a class for clones that have expanded.

clone_size	v_call	j_call	d_call	cdr3_aa	cdr3_nt
few	TRBV12-5	TRBJ2-1	-	CASGEKLVNEQFF	TGTGCTAGTGGGGAGAAGCTCGTCAATGAGCAGTTCTTC
many	TRBV20-1	TRBJ2-1	TRBD1	CSARPAGQVYNEQFF	TGCAGTGCTAGACCTGCGGGACAGGTGTACAATGAGCAGTTCTTC
-	TRBV12-3/TRBV12-4	TRBJ2-4	-	CASTRAGGQNIQYF	TGTGCCAGCACCCGGGCCGGGGGCCAAAACATTCAGTACTTC
many	TRBV11-3	TRBJ2-1	TRBD2	CASSSSRHPGGQFF	TGTGCCAGCAGCAGCTCCCGCCATCCGGGGGGACAGTTCTTC
few	TRBV20-1	TRBJ1-1	-	CSAGPQWNTEAFF	TGCAGTGCTGGACCACAGTGGAACACTGAAGCTTTCTTT
-	TRBV20-1	TRBJ2-2	-	CCARESSGYNTGELFF	TGCTGTGCTAGAGAAAGTAGCGGATACAACACCGGGGAGCTGTTTTTT
-	TRBV9	TRBJ2-7	-	CASSGGSRVHEQYF	TGTGCCAGCAGCGGGGGGTCCAGGGTGCACGAGCAGTACTTC
-	TRBV20-1	TRBJ1-1	TRBD1	CSASFYTGVGSTEAFF	TGCAGTGCTAGTTTTTATACAGGGGTGGGGAGCACTGAAGCTTTCTTT
-	TRBV6-1	TRBJ2-1	TRBD1	CASSPGQGGDEQFF	TGTGCCAGCAGCCCGGGACAGGGGGGAGATGAGCAGTTCTTC
-	TRBV20-1	TRBJ2-5	-	CSARVLGDVFGETQYF	TGCAGTGCTAGAGTCCTGGGGGACGTCTTTGGGGAGACCCAGTACTTC
few	TRBV29-1	TRBJ1-1	TRBD1	CSADRGQRGTEAFF	TGCAGCGCAGACAGGGGGCAAAGGGGGACTGAAGCTTTCTTT
few	TRBV6-5	TRBJ1-2	-	CASKDMSPNYGYTF	TGTGCCAGCAAGGATATGTCTCCTAACTATGGCTACACCTTC
many	TRBV7-9	TRBJ2-1	TRBD2	CASSYPLAGTSYNEQFF	TGTGCCAGCAGCTACCCCCTAGCGGGGACCTCCTACAATGAGCAGTTCTTC
-	TRBV10-1	TRBJ1-1	-	CASIGASNTEAFF	TGCGCCAGCATAGGAGCCTCGAACACTGAAGCTTTCTTT
-	TRBV20-1	TRBJ2-4	TRBD1	CSAGTGPNPLAKNIQYF	TGCAGTGCTGGGACAGGACCCAATCCACTAGCCAAAAACATTCAGTACTTC
many	TRBV5-1	TRBJ2-7	TRBD2	CASSSGLAREQYF	TGCGCCAGCAGCTCAGGACTAGCACGGGAGCAGTACTTC
-	TRBV7-9	TRBJ1-2	-	CASSFLQGVENYGYTF	TGTGCCAGCTCCTTTCTACAGGGCGTGGAAAACTATGGCTACACCTTC
-	TRBV7-9	TRBJ2-5	TRBD1	CASSLAGTGSFQETQYF	TGTGCCAGCAGCTTAGCAGGGACAGGGTCATTTCAAGAGACCCAGTACTTC
-	TRBV28	TRBJ1-5	-	CASSSGPGWRVNQPQHF	TGTGCCAGCAGTTCGGGACCAGGGTGGAGGGTCAATCAGCCCCAGCATTTT
-	TRBV12-3/TRBV12-4	TRBJ2-1	TRBD2	CASSPHTSGGSNEQFF	TGTGCCAGCAGCCCCCATACTAGCGGGGGTTCCAATGAGCAGTTCTTC
many	TRBV12-3/TRBV12-4	TRBJ2-1	TRBD2	CASSTGLAGDNEQFF	TGTGCCAGCAGCACGGGACTAGCGGGGGACAATGAGCAGTTCTTC
many	TRBV7-3	TRBJ2-1	-	CASSPSAVSSYNEQFF	TGTGCCAGCAGCCCATCAGCGGTTAGCTCCTACAATGAGCAGTTCTTC
-	TRBV29-1	TRBJ2-3	-	CSVQKTGSTDTQYF	TGCAGCGTCCAGAAGACAGGCAGCACAGATACGCAGTATTTT
-	TRBV29-1	TRBJ2-3	-	CSVAGADTQYF	TGCAGCGTTGCGGGTGCAGATACGCAGTATTTT
-	TRBV20-1	TRBJ1-5	TRBD1	CSASRQGTDQPQHF	TGCAGTGCTAGTAGACAGGGTACTGACCAGCCCCAGCATTTT
few	TRBV5-1	TRBJ1-1	-	CASSLGGPPSGEAFF	TGCGCCAGCAGCTTGGGCGGTCCTCCCTCTGGGGAAGCTTTCTTT
many	TRBV20-1	TRBJ1-6	-	CSAREAGPNSPLHF	TGCAGTGCTAGGGAGGCAGGGCCTAATTCACCCCTCCACTTT
many	TRBV10-3	TRBJ1-1	TRBD1	CAISLTGVGGTEAFF	TGTGCCATCAGCCTCACAGGGGTAGGAGGCACTGAAGCTTTCTTT
many	TRBV29-1	TRBJ2-5	-	CSVKTTLRETQYF	TGCAGCGTGAAGACAACCCTTCGGGAGACCCAGTACTTC
-	TRBV6-2/TRBV6-3	TRBJ2-5	-	CASSYSTRPPGVAEETQYF	TGTGCCAGCAGTTACTCGACAAGACCCCCGGGGGTAGCGGAAGAGACCCAGTACTTC
-	TRBV18	TRBJ2-5	-	CASSLRAKGETQYF	TGTGCCAGCTCACTCCGGGCCAAGGGAGAGACCCAGTACTTC
many	TRBV7-2	TRBJ2-7	TRBD1	CASSLARGQGTYEQYF	TGTGCCAGCAGCTTAGCGCGGGGACAGGGGACCTACGAGCAGTACTTC
-	TRBV3-1	TRBJ2-3	-	CASRGDGALGTQYF	TGTGCCAGCAGAGGGGACGGAGCCCTAGGTACGCAGTATTTT
few	TRBV6-1	TRBJ2-3	-	CASRPYVEDTQYF	TGTGCCAGCAGACCCTACGTGGAGGATACGCAGTATTTT
-	TRBV7-2	TRBJ2-2	-	CASRPEGIIYTGELFF	TGTGCCAGCAGACCGGAGGGGATAATATACACCGGGGAGCTGTTTTTT
few	TRBV24-1	TRBJ2-1	-	CATSVGGQSYNEQFF	TGTGCCACCAGTGTAGGGGGGCAGTCCTACAATGAGCAGTTCTTC
many	TRBV5-5	TRBJ2-7	-	CASSPDRDYYEQYF	TGTGCCAGCAGCCCGGACAGGGACTACTACGAGCAGTACTTC
many	TRBV28	TRBJ1-2	TRBD1	CASRGQGAVSYGYTF	TGTGCCAGCAGGGGACAGGGGGCCGTAAGCTATGGCTACACCTTC
many	TRBV20-1	TRBJ2-5	-	CSAWGTLETQYF	TGCAGTGCATGGGGGACGCTGGAGACCCAGTACTTC
many	TRBV20-1	TRBJ2-5	TRBD2	CSALGGLAGETQYF	TGCAGTGCCCTAGGGGGACTAGCGGGCGAGACCCAGTACTTC
few	TRBV29-1	TRBJ2-3	TRBD2	CSVDGGGTDTQYF	TGCAGCGTTGACGGGGGGGGCACAGATACGCAGTATTTT
-	TRBV6-5	TRBJ1-2	-	CASSQGTGGYTF	TGTGCCAGCAGTCAGGGTACGGGCGGCTACACCTTC
-	TRBV6-2/TRBV6-3	TRBJ1-4	-	CASSYIGRQATNEKLFF	TGTGCCAGCAGTTACATCGGCCGACAGGCTACTAATGAAAAACTGTTTTTT
-	TRBV6-1	TRBJ1-1	-	CASSPTPRSTEAFF	TGTGCCAGCAGTCCCACTCCCCGGAGCACTGAAGCTTTCTTT
-	TRBV6-5	TRBJ1-5	-	CASSYSKGSGPQHF	TGTGCCAGCAGTTACTCTAAGGGTTCGGGGCCCCAGCATTTT
-	TRBV25-1	TRBJ2-1	-	CASSEPGESSYNEQFF	TGTGCCAGCAGTGAACCAGGAGAGAGCTCCTACAATGAGCAGTTCTTC